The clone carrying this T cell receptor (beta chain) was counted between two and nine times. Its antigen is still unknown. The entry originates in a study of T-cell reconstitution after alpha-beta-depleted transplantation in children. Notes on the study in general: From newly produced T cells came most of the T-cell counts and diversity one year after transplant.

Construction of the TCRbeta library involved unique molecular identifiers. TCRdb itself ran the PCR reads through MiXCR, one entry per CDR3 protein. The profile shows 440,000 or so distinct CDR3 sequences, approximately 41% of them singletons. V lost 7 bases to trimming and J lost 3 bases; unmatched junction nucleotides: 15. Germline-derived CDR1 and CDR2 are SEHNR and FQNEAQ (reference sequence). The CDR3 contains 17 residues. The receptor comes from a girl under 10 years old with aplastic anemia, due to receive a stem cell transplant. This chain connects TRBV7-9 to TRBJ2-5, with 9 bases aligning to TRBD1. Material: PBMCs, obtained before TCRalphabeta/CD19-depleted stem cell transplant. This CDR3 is CASTQTQKTGGEETQYF. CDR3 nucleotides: TGTGCCAGCACCCAAACCCAGAAGACAGGGGGAGAAGAGACCCAGTACTTC.